A single sample is the source of the 24 T cell receptor beta chains below, sequenced in a study of blood T cell repertoires in COVID-19. Some clones are missing from TCRdb's copy, which holds only in-frame ones; the method was immunoSEQ multiplex PCR. This sample carries tens of thousands of clones, 91% of them seen once, and the ten largest clones take roughly 2.2%. Input material: peripheral blood. All receptors derive from a human donor with active COVID-19. The donor label of this sample is uncertain.

The chain links TRBV5-6 to TRBJ2-7, with TRBD1 matching 9 bases. The germline gives CDR1 SGHDT, CDR2 YYEEEE. The V gene end was trimmed by 4 bases and the J gene end by 2 bases; junction bases not matched to a gene: 4. CDR3 length: 14 amino acids. CDR3 in amino acids: CASSRQGVTYEQYF. The CDR3 DNA is TGTGCCAGCAGCCGACAGGGGGTAACCTACGAGCAGTACTTC.

This sequence joins TRBV6-5 and TRBJ2-1; 9 positions agree with TRBD2. Germline CDR1 MNHEY, CDR2 SVGAGI. The trim removed 6 bases at V and 2 bases at J, leaving 2 bases unmatched. CDR3 length: 14 amino acids. In DNA, the CDR3 is TGTGCCAGCAGGGCTAGCGGGGCCTACAATGAGCAGTTCTTC. It yields the protein CASRASGAYNEQFF.

This clone showed up just once. The chain joins TRBV7-6 to TRBJ1-3; TRBD1 aligns across 9 bases. The junction had 9 bases not matched to a gene; V was cut back by 3 bases and J by 0 bases. Germline V gene lookup returns CDR1 SGHVS and CDR2 FNYEAQ. The length of the CDR3 is 18 residues. The CDR3 is CASSLTGGTLSSGNTIYF. The DNA of the CDR3 is TGTGCCAGCAGCTTGACAGGGGGAACGCTAAGCTCTGGAAACACCATATATTTT.

V usage is TRBV27 and J usage is TRBJ2-3, with TRBD2 matching 13 bases. V lost 5 bases, J lost 0 bases, and 11 bases stayed unmatched. The CDR3 extends over 19 amino acids. The germline V gene has CDR1 MNHEY and CDR2 SMNVEV (reference sequence). The CDR3 bases are TGTGCCAGCAGTCCCCTATCCGGGACTAGCGGGGTGAGCACAGATACGCAGTATTTT. As protein: CASSPLSGTSGVSTDTQYF.

The genes are TRBV5-1 and TRBJ2-1, with TRBD2 as a possible D gene (5 bases). The ends were cut back, 4 bases at V and 5 bases at J, with 10 bases in the middle. Germline V gene data show CDR1 as SGHRS and CDR2 as YFSETQ. The CDR3 contains 13 residues. The CDR3 sequence: CASSPGIDNEQFF. DNA for the CDR3: TGCGCCAGCAGCCCCGGGATCGACAATGAGCAGTTCTTC.

The chain is built from TRBV2 and TRBJ2-5; possible D gene TRBD2, 5 bases. Between the trimmed V and J ends, which lost 9 bases and 5 bases, there was a span of 10 bases. The CDR3 has 11 amino acids. The V gene's germline CDR1 is SNHLY and CDR2 FYNNEI. CDR3 sequence: CASTRRETQYF. The DNA of the CDR3 is TGTGCCAGTACTAGAAGGGAGACCCAGTACTTC.

The chain carries TRBV19 and TRBJ2-2; D uncertain. V lost 4 bases and J 2 bases, leaving 8 bases between the germline ends. Germline V gene sequence: CDR1 LNHDA, CDR2 SQIVND (reference sequence). The CDR3 loop spans 14 amino acids. The CDR3 DNA is TGTGCCAGTAGTAAACTTCTTAACACCGGGGAGCTGTTTTTT. It codes for CASSKLLNTGELFF. The whole variable domain, remainder taken from reference TRBV19 and TRBJ2-2, is DGGITQSPKYLFRKEGQNVTLSCEQNLNHDAMYWYRQDPGQGLRLIYYSQIVNDFQKGDIAEGYSVSREKKESFPLTVTSAQKNPTAFYLCASSKLLNTGELFFGEGSRLTVL.

A few counts support this clone. This chain links TRBV6-5 with TRBJ1-3; D is unclear. This CDR3 has 15 amino acids. V lost 6 bases to trimming and J lost 1 base, with 13 bases between them. In germline, CDR1 is MNHEY, CDR2 SVGAGI. CDR3 protein: CASSHRRESGNTIYF. The CDR3 DNA reads as TGTGCCAGCAGCCACCGAAGGGAGTCTGGAAACACCATATATTTT.

The genes are TRBV29-1 and TRBJ1-2, with a possible D match to TRBD1 (6 bases). The CDR3 runs 13 residues. Germline lookup yields CDR1 SQVTM and CDR2 ANQGSEA. V dropped 1 base and J dropped 5 bases, with 11 bases sitting between them. The CDR3 sequence: CSVEGTELYGYTF. The CDR3 DNA reads TGCAGCGTTGAAGGGACAGAACTATATGGCTACACCTTC.

The chain joins TRBV11-3 to TRBJ2-7; 8 nucleotides agree with TRBD2. With 5 bases clipped from V and 2 bases from J, the junction kept 2 bases outside the gene matches. Germline-derived CDR1 and CDR2 are SGHNT and YENEEA. The CDR3 is 13 residues long. The CDR3 DNA is TGTGCCAGCAGCGAGCGGGGGACCTACGAGCAGTACTTC. Translated: CASSERGTYEQYF.

This clone has a single count. CDR3 nucleotide sequence: TGTGCCAGCAGCTTAGCGGGCAGGTCCGACAATGAGCAGTTCTTC. It yields the protein CASSLAGRSDNEQFF. The chain uses TRBV7-6 and TRBJ2-1, with D unclear. The V gene lost 0 bases and the J gene lost 5 bases, with 11 bases spanning the gap. The germline V gene encodes CDR1 SGHVS and CDR2 FNYEAQ. CDR3 size: 15 residues.

V and J are TRBV5-4 and TRBJ1-1; D is possibly TRBD1 (6 bases). Trimming pared 0 bases from V and 1 base from J, leaving 10 bases between. Germline values: CDR1 SGHNT, CDR2 YYREEE (reference sequence). The CDR3 is 15 residues long. CDR3 loop: CASSLEGGGNTEAFF. CDR3 nucleotides: TGTGCCAGCAGCTTGGAAGGGGGGGGGAACACTGAAGCTTTCTTT.

V gene TRBV6-1 combines with J gene TRBJ1-6; the D gene is possibly TRBD1 (5 bases). V lost 3 bases to trimming and J lost 12 bases, with 21 bases between them. Germline-derived CDR1 and CDR2 are MNHNS and SASEGT. This CDR3 has 16 residues. The CDR3 protein is CASSDVGGAQRRPLHF. The CDR3, as DNA: TGTGCCAGCAGTGATGTTGGAGGGGCCCAGCGGAGACCCCTCCACTTT.

The gene calls are TRBV12-3 or TRBV12-4 and TRBJ2-7; TRBD1 might be the D (6 bases). CDR3 length equals 13 residues. V lost 2 bases, J lost 3 bases, and 8 bases lay in between. The CDR3 sequence: CASSLRTDYEQYF. The CDR3 nucleotides read TGTGCCAGCAGTTTACGGACAGACTACGAGCAGTACTTC.

This clone has only a few counts. The J gene is TRBJ2-3, the V gene TRBV2, with D perhaps matching TRBD2 (6 bases). V lost 8 bases, J lost 4 bases, and 13 bases lay in between. The length of the CDR3 is 13 residues. Germline CDR1 SNHLY, CDR2 FYNNEI. CDR3 DNA sequence: TGTGCCAGCGGGCTGGGGGGACCAGATACGCAGTATTTT. It encodes CASGLGGPDTQYF.

The gene calls are TRBV7-7 and TRBJ2-5; 8 bases agree with TRBD2. The ends lost 5 bases at V and 5 bases at J; junction bases unmatched: 4. Looked up from germline, CDR1 is SSHAT and CDR2 is FNYEAQ (reference sequence). This CDR3 is built from 13 residues. This CDR3 reads CASSLTGGETQYF. The CDR3, as DNA: TGTGCCAGCAGCCTCACGGGGGGGGAGACCCAGTACTTC. The whole variable domain, remainder taken from reference TRBV7-7 and TRBJ2-5, is GAGVSQSPRYKVTKRGQDVTLRCDPISSHATLYWYQQALGQGPEFLTYFNYEAQPDKSGLPSDRFSAERPEGSISTLTIQRTEQRDSAMYRCASSLTGGETQYFGPGTRLLVL.

The rearrangement uses TRBV2 and TRBJ2-5; D uncertain. The V end was cut by 3 bases, the J end by 2 bases, with 7 bases between. Germline V CDR1 and CDR2: SNHLY, FYNNEI. CDR3 length equals 13 residues. The CDR3 loop is CASSELRQETQYF. CDR3 bases: TGTGCCAGCAGTGAGCTGAGACAAGAGACCCAGTACTTC.

This clone was seen more than once but under ten times. The rearrangement joins TRBV18 to TRBJ2-7, with 7 bases lining up with TRBD2. Germline V CDR1 and CDR2: KGHSH, LQKENI. The CDR3 contains 14 residues. The J segment lost 2 bases and the V segment lost 4 bases, leaving 5 bases of the junction unmatched. CDR3: CASSLRGDAYEQYF. CDR3 nucleotides: TGTGCCAGCTCACTTCGGGGGGATGCCTACGAGCAGTACTTC.

This clone came up once. The gene calls are TRBV5-1 and TRBJ2-5; the match to TRBD2 covers 9 bases. The CDR3 extends over 15 amino acids. The ends lost 0 bases at V and 2 bases at J; junction bases unmatched: 2. Germline values: CDR1 SGHRS, CDR2 YFSETQ. CDR3 coding DNA: TGCGCCAGCAGCTTGGCTGCGGGGGGGCAAGAGACCCAGTACTTC. Translation: CASSLAAGGQETQYF.

The chain has TRBV28 and TRBJ1-4, with D possibly TRBD1 on 6 matching bases. This CDR3 comprises 15 residues. With 0 bases removed from V and 8 bases from J, the gap between germline ends came to 13 bases. CDR1 MDHEN and CDR2 SYDVKM come from the germline V gene. The CDR3 here is CASSLWGEGEEKLFF. The CDR3 bases are TGTGCCAGCAGTTTATGGGGCGAGGGGGAGGAAAAACTGTTTTTT.

The chain is built from TRBV18 and TRBJ1-6; weak D call: TRBD1 (5 bases). Germline V CDR1 and CDR2: KGHSH, LQKENI. CDR3 length: 13 amino acids. The V end lost 2 bases, the J end lost 9 bases, and 8 bases lay between the germline ends. The CDR3 sequence: CASSPYDSSPLHF. CDR3 nucleotides: TGTGCCAGCTCACCATACGACAGTTCACCCCTCCACTTT.

The chain joins TRBV12-5 to TRBJ1-5, with D possibly being TRBD1 (5 bases). CDR3 length: 15 amino acids. Trimming removed 2 bases from V and 5 bases from J, with 13 bases in between. Per the germline V gene, CDR1 is LGHNT and CDR2 is FRNRAP. The CDR3 DNA reads TGTGCTAGTGGTTTGTCCCCAGGGCCCGATCAGCCCCAGCATTTT. Amino acids: CASGLSPGPDQPQHF.

The chain has TRBV19 and TRBJ2-7; D possibly corresponds to TRBD1 (5 bases). This CDR3 spans 14 amino acids. Per the germline V gene, CDR1 is LNHDA and CDR2 is SQIVND (reference sequence). Between the trimmed V and J ends, which lost 6 bases and 2 bases, there was a span of 14 bases. The CDR3 protein is CASSTHDRTYEQYF. The CDR3, as DNA: TGTGCCAGTAGCACCCATGACAGAACCTACGAGCAGTACTTC.

This clone appeared a few times. This chain links TRBV5-4 with TRBJ1-6, with D perhaps matching TRBD1 (5 bases). Germline V gene data show CDR1 as SGHNT and CDR2 as YYREEE (reference sequence). This CDR3 has 16 amino acids. The V gene lost 0 bases and the J gene lost 1 base, with 8 bases spanning the gap. CDR3 amino acids: CASSLGDSSYNSPLHF. The CDR3 bases are TGTGCCAGCAGCTTGGGCGACAGTTCCTATAATTCACCCCTCCACTTT.